The rows below give T cell receptor beta chains drawn from one sample of a study of identical twins. One entry per CDR3 protein, called by TCRdb with MiXCR from the 5' RACE reads. In the table there are hundreds of thousands of distinct CDR3 sequences, around 20% of which are singletons. The sample also formed part of further work on T cells expressing NK-cell markers.

Sequencing was carried out using PBMCs. Source of these receptors: a woman younger than 35 in good health. CDR3s include the opening cysteine and the closing phenylalanine or tryptophan. Fields, in order: CDR3 protein, D gene, V gene, J gene. A D gene is named only where the DNA matches it firmly.

CDR3: CASSRPAEETQYF; D: NA; V: TRBV7-2; J: TRBJ2-5
CDR3: CASSPRGGVHEQYF; D: NA; V: TRBV3-1; J: TRBJ2-7
CDR3: CSVIPRDWVYNEQFF; D: NA; V: TRBV20-1; J: TRBJ2-1
CDR3: CASSLLAGETGELFF; D: TRBD2; V: TRBV5-1; J: TRBJ2-2
CDR3: CASSSGLFGGETQYF; D: NA; V: TRBV7-8; J: TRBJ2-5
CDR3: CASSSEVRIDEQFF; D: NA; V: TRBV7-2; J: TRBJ2-1
CDR3: CASTLEGTQGLAGPNEQFF; D: TRBD2; V: TRBV11-1; J: TRBJ2-1
CDR3: CSVVRQGSYEQYF; D: TRBD1; V: TRBV29-1; J: TRBJ2-7
CDR3: CASSPSDRASNNEQFF; D: TRBD1; V: TRBV18; J: TRBJ2-1
CDR3: CASSIPPQPMQFF; D: NA; V: TRBV7-9; J: TRBJ2-1
CDR3: CSARLAGGPDTQYF; D: TRBD2; V: TRBV20-1; J: TRBJ2-3
CDR3: CATRILGPTDTQYF; D: NA; V: TRBV12-3/TRBV12-4; J: TRBJ2-3
CDR3: CASSLEGRVSGANVLTF; D: NA; V: TRBV12-3/TRBV12-4; J: TRBJ2-6
CDR3: CASMLMAGDDEQFF; D: TRBD2; V: TRBV7-2; J: TRBJ2-1
CDR3: CASSPRWRSSGSYEQYF; D: TRBD2; V: TRBV6-1; J: TRBJ2-7
CDR3: CASRKTTSGAYEQYF; D: TRBD2; V: TRBV11-2; J: TRBJ2-7
CDR3: CASSHPGTSGYNEQFF; D: TRBD2; V: TRBV6-2/TRBV6-3; J: TRBJ2-1
CDR3: CASRSNRGFLQFF; D: TRBD1; V: TRBV12-3/TRBV12-4; J: TRBJ2-1
CDR3: CASSPGTEAQYF; D: NA; V: TRBV7-2; J: TRBJ2-7
CDR3: CASSGLSAATEAFF; D: NA; V: TRBV9; J: TRBJ1-1
CDR3: CASSDQRFYGYTF; D: NA; V: TRBV10-1; J: TRBJ1-2
CDR3: CASRKKGGELFF; D: NA; V: TRBV12-3/TRBV12-4; J: TRBJ2-2
CDR3: CASSQNRIQETQYF; D: NA; V: TRBV21-1; J: TRBJ2-5
CDR3: CASSVLDYQGEQYF; D: NA; V: TRBV7-9; J: TRBJ2-7
CDR3: CSARPDLTSYEQYF; D: NA; V: TRBV20-1; J: TRBJ2-7
CDR3: CASSLRRQANTGELFF; D: NA; V: TRBV7-6; J: TRBJ2-2
CDR3: CASGGARTDTQYF; D: NA; V: TRBV6-1; J: TRBJ2-3
CDR3: CASSPARGRNSPLHF; D: TRBD1; V: TRBV3-1; J: TRBJ1-6
CDR3: CASTQNRGRSYGYTF; D: TRBD1; V: TRBV19; J: TRBJ1-2
CDR3: CTFSWIEGGALNTGELFF; D: NA; V: TRBV2; J: TRBJ2-2
CDR3: CASSPRAVVYNEQFF; D: NA; V: TRBV14; J: TRBJ2-1
CDR3: CASSHPSGRSTYEQYF; D: NA; V: TRBV5-1; J: TRBJ2-7
CDR3: CASGFTRAGELFF; D: NA; V: TRBV6-5; J: TRBJ2-2
CDR3: CASSTRDRVVCGYTF; D: NA; V: TRBV21-1; J: TRBJ1-2
CDR3: CASSLSIAGGGETQYF; D: TRBD2; V: TRBV7-2; J: TRBJ2-5
CDR3: CASSLERNTIYF; D: NA; V: TRBV12-3/TRBV12-4; J: TRBJ1-3
CDR3: CASSVDSASSYNEQFF; D: NA; V: TRBV9; J: TRBJ2-1
CDR3: CASSLAGGSPLHF; D: NA; V: TRBV5-1; J: TRBJ1-6
CDR3: CASSLRASDYGYTF; D: NA; V: TRBV12-3/TRBV12-4; J: TRBJ1-2
CDR3: CASSFGRGRNNEQFF; D: TRBD1; V: TRBV7-8; J: TRBJ2-1
CDR3: CSARGGQGPDTQYF; D: TRBD1; V: TRBV20-1; J: TRBJ2-3
CDR3: CASSLTLAGVQETQYF; D: NA; V: TRBV5-6; J: TRBJ2-5
CDR3: CASSQIAGGVGDTQYF; D: TRBD2; V: TRBV6-1; J: TRBJ2-3
CDR3: CASSDPGLAGDYEQFF; D: TRBD2; V: TRBV11-3; J: TRBJ2-1
CDR3: CASCKRGGAYEQYF; D: NA; V: TRBV12-3/TRBV12-4; J: TRBJ2-7
CDR3: CASSSPLGSGEQETQYF; D: TRBD2; V: TRBV7-9; J: TRBJ2-5